This TCR beta chain is drawn from a study of type 1 regulatory T cells. Study-level information: This in vitro CD4 product, T-allo10, is enriched for Tr1 cells and alloantigen-specific.

TCRdb ran MiXCR on the reads and lists one entry per CDR3 protein. The data contain 60,000 to 70,000 distinct CDR3 sequences, approximately 47% of them singletons. Points from the study as a whole: Compared with non-type 1 regulatory T cells, type 1 regulatory T cells showed a more restricted TCR repertoire.

To note about this clonotype: Its specificity is unknown.

There are 14 residues in the CDR3. From germline, CDR1 is LGHDT and CDR2 YNNKEL (reference sequence). V lost 2 bases and J 3 bases, leaving 11 bases between the germline ends. The chain combines TRBV3-1 with TRBJ2-7, with unresolved D. Sample: cultured non-Tr1 T cells, either the whole culture or a sorted T cell fraction (not recorded which). This sequence originates from a human donor in good health. CDR3 loop: CASSQRIGGYEQYF. The CDR3 coding sequence is TGTGCCAGCAGCCAACGGATCGGCGGCTACGAGCAGTACTTC.